The T cell receptor (beta chain) under discussion was sequenced for a study of control samples from healthy donors and cancer patients. From germline, CDR1 is SGHRS and CDR2 YFSETQ. The CDR3 length is 16 residues. Trimming pared 4 bases from V and 0 bases from J, leaving 14 bases between. Clones were read by immunoSEQ multiplex PCR, and TCRdb kept only the in-frame ones, dropping some. The repertoire holds 190,000 or so clones, with 80% to 95% as singletons. The rearrangement joins TRBV5-1 to TRBJ1-3, with D tentatively TRBD1 (6 bases). The receptor comes from a man between 18 and 29 years old in good health. Sequencing was performed on blood. CDR3 in amino acids: CASSAGTLSSGNTIYF. CDR3 coding DNA: TGCGCCAGCAGCGCCGGGACACTAAGCTCTGGAAACACCATATATTTT. Full variable domain (remainder filled in from reference TRBV5-1 and TRBJ1-3): KAGVTQTPRYLIKTRGQQVTLSCSPISGHRSVSWYQQTPGQGLQFLFEYFSETQRNKGNFPGRFSGRQFSNSRSEMNVSTLELGDSALYLCASSAGTLSSGNTIYFGEGSWLTVV.